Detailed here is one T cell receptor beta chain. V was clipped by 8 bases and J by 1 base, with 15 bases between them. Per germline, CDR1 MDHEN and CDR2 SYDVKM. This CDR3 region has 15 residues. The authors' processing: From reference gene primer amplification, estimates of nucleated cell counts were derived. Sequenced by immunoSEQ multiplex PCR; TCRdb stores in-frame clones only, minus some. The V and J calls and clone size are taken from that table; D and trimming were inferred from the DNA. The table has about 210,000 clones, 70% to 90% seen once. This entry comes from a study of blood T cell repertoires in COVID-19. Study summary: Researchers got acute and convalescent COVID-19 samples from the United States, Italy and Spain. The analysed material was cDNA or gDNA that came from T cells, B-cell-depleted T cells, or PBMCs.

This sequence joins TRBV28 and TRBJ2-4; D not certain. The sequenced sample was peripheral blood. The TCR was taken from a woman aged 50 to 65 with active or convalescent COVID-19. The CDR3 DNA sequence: TGTGCCAGCGGCGGTGCCCCGCGCGCCAAAAACATTCAGTACTTC. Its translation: CASGGAPRAKNIQYF.